The clone carrying this TCR beta chain has a single count. Seattle researchers signed up patients amid active infection and tracked them longitudinally. The data were obtained in a study of blood T cell repertoires in COVID-19. The data were produced by immunoSEQ multiplex PCR, yet TCRdb's version contains in-frame clones alone and is incomplete. This table holds around 360,000 clones, 87% found once. Trimming took 3 bases from V and 2 from J, leaving 3 bases between them. The CDR3 spans 12 residues. CDR1 is KGHSH, CDR2 LQKENI, per germline. The rearrangement links TRBV18 to TRBJ2-3; unclear D gene. This clonotype originated in a woman aged 30 to 39 with COVID-19, enrolled during active disease. The sample taken for sequencing was peripheral blood. The CDR3 DNA sequence: TGTGCCAGCTCACCTAACACAGATACGCAGTATTTT. Amino acid sequence: CASSPNTDTQYF.